This T cell receptor beta chain was captured in a study of blood T cell repertoires in COVID-19. On the study more broadly: Samples came from the United States, Italy and Spain, spanning acute and convalescent COVID-19. T cells, B-cell-depleted T cells, or PBMCs supplied cDNA or gDNA.

Original data processing: Amplification of reference gene primers was used by the study to estimate nucleated cell counts. Assay: immunoSEQ multiplex PCR; the TCRdb copy retains only in-frame clones and omits some. V, J and clone size were drawn from that table, and D and trimming were deduced from the DNA. The table has 120,000 to 150,000 clones, approximately 85% seen once. J was trimmed by 3 bases and V by 4 bases; bases with no gene match: 9. Germline V gene data show CDR1 as SGDLS and CDR2 as YYNGEE. The CDR3 runs to 18 residues. What was sequenced was peripheral blood. This TCR came from a man aged 50 to 59 with acute or convalescent COVID-19. The V gene is TRBV9, the J gene TRBJ2-5, with TRBD2 matching 16 bases. CDR3 region: CASSLGTSGRVREETQYF. In nucleotides, the CDR3 is TGTGCCAGCAGCTTAGGGACTAGCGGGAGGGTACGAGAAGAGACCCAGTACTTC.